Listed below are T cell receptor beta chains from one sample, sequenced in a study of T cell responses to AZD1222 COVID-19 vaccine. The data were produced by immunoSEQ multiplex PCR, yet TCRdb's version contains in-frame clones alone and is incomplete. Of 150,000 to 200,000 clones listed, around 90% are singletons. The sequenced sample was peripheral blood, obtained 28 days after the second AZD1222 dose. The receptors shown here come from an adult who received the AZD1222 COVID-19 vaccine. CDR3s leave out the opening cysteine and the closing phenylalanine or tryptophan. Size is omitted from some rows. Given values are once, few, many or a class for expanded clones.

J gene	V gene	clone size	CDR3 protein
TRBJ1-4	TRBV5-1	-	ASSPGQGPNEKLF
TRBJ2-7	TRBV5-4	-	ASSLLSYEQY
TRBJ1-2	TRBV29-1	-	SVSFPWGVGYGYT
TRBJ1-4	TRBV6-1	-	ASSEAGRPPAGKLF
TRBJ1-2	TRBV6-5	-	ASSYLSPNYGYT
TRBJ2-7	TRBV5-4	-	ASSVGGSGTSSYEQY
TRBJ1-5	TRBV15	-	ATSRERGSNQPQH
TRBJ1-5	TRBV7-2	-	ASSVDRNQPQH
TRBJ2-7	TRBV7-2	-	ASSPSSGNYEQY
TRBJ1-2	TRBV7-6	-	ASSASTANYGYT
TRBJ1-5	TRBV9	-	ASSVGVDQPQH
TRBJ1-6	TRBV5-6	-	ASSLLNLGRNSPLH
TRBJ2-1	TRBV4-3	-	ASSRLGLAGYNEQF
TRBJ2-7	TRBV5-5	-	ASSLRDARSSLSSYEQY
TRBJ1-2	TRBV28	-	ASSSQGRGYT
TRBJ2-3	TRBV19	-	ASTGAGRTDTQY
TRBJ2-1	TRBV5-4	-	ASSLESSGDNEQF
TRBJ1-1	TRBV30	-	AWSQDRPNTEAF
TRBJ1-2	TRBV28	-	ASGRTGGLVYGYT
TRBJ1-3	TRBV12-3/TRBV12-4	-	ASSYPSGNTIY
TRBJ2-4	TRBV20-1	-	SASKPNIQY
TRBJ1-1	TRBV6-5	-	ASSRDRGSKGAF
TRBJ1-1	TRBV20-1	-	SASRGGTTEAF
TRBJ1-4	TRBV6-6	-	ASSRSRDIELF
TRBJ1-6	TRBV7-2	-	ASSLDGASGISPLH
TRBJ2-7	TRBV11-2	once	ASSSRDGISYEQY
TRBJ2-7	TRBV28	-	ASSLTGAYEQY
TRBJ2-5	TRBV3-1/TRBV3-2	-	ASSQSETQY
TRBJ2-3	TRBV7-2	-	ASSLGLVEDTQY
TRBJ1-1	TRBV6-5	-	ASKITGNTEAF
TRBJ2-7	TRBV5-4	-	ASSGGSGVVYEQY
TRBJ2-3	TRBV3-1/TRBV3-2	-	ASSQDPSGRSDTQY
TRBJ2-7	TRBV28	-	ASSLEDLGYEQY
TRBJ2-2	TRBV29-1	-	SVRRETGELF
TRBJ2-5	TRBV7-9	-	ASSFPGRGSGRETQY
TRBJ2-7	TRBV7-9	-	ASSLGTGSYEQY
TRBJ1-5	TRBV30	-	AWSIRTDQPQH
TRBJ1-4	TRBV7-9	-	ASSPVGNEKLF
TRBJ2-5	TRBV20-1	-	SARDRETQY